The 30 T cell receptor beta chains listed next were all sequenced from one sample in a study of breast tumors, draining lymph nodes, adjacent tissues. TCRdb re-called the multiplex PCR reads through MiXCR, storing one row per CDR3 protein. The table includes about 22,000 distinct CDR3 sequences, about 61% detected once. Sequenced: tumor-adjacent breast tissue. The receptors were sampled from a female donor with breast cancer. Some clones in this sample may be carry-over from other donors' samples.

V and J are TRBV12-3 or TRBV12-4 and TRBJ2-5, with 7 bases matching TRBD1. The ends lost 3 bases at V and 5 bases at J; junction bases unmatched: 6. This CDR3 is built from 14 residues. DNA for the CDR3: TGTGCCAGCAGTTTGGTAGGGGGCGAGGAGACCCAGTACTTC. This sequence encodes CASSLVGGEETQYF.

This clonotype ranks as medium-sized. The CDR3 DNA sequence: TGTGCCATCCTCACAGGGCGCAATGAGCAGTTCTTC. It yields the protein CAILTGRNEQFF. V gene TRBV2 combines with J gene TRBJ2-1; perhaps TRBD1 as D (6 bases). This CDR3 has 12 residues. Per the germline V gene, CDR1 is SNHLY and CDR2 is FYNNEI. V lost 10 bases, J lost 6 bases, and 13 bases lay in between.

Of note for this clonotype: One end of the junction does not line up with germline, which may come from a read error. V usage is TRBV5-1 and J usage is TRBJ2-1; TRBD2 agrees at 10 bases. The CDR3 spans 14 residues. CDR1 and CDR2 (germline): SGHRS, YFSETQ. This chain's CDR3 is CASTASGGYNEQFF. DNA of the CDR3: TGCGCCAGCACGGCTAGCGGGGGTTACAACGAGCAGTTCTTC.

The chain has TRBV6-2 or TRBV6-3 and TRBJ1-2; weak D call: TRBD1 (5 bases). CDR3 length: 11 residues. V dropped 2 bases and J dropped 8 bases, with 6 bases sitting between them. CDR1 is MNHEY, CDR2 SVGEGT, per germline. CDR3 sequence (DNA): TGTGCCAGCAGTTACAGGGGAGGCTACACCTTC. Its protein product is CASSYRGGYTF.

This chain links TRBV20-1 with TRBJ1-6, with a possible D match to TRBD1 (5 bases). The CDR3 runs 14 residues. V lost 6 bases to trimming and J lost 5 bases, with 14 bases between them. Germline assignment: CDR1 DFQATT and CDR2 SNEGSKA (reference sequence). CDR3 sequence (DNA): TGCAGTGCCTCCAATGGGGGGAATAATTCACCCCTCCACTTT. Protein product: CSASNGGNNSPLHF.

CDR3 amino acids: CASSSQDRDNSPLHF. In nucleotides, the CDR3 is TGTGCCAGCAGCTCCCAGGACAGAGATAATTCACCCCTCCACTTT. The chain combines TRBV7-6 with TRBJ1-6, with D perhaps TRBD1 (6 bases). The CDR3 has 15 amino acids. Germline CDR1 and CDR2: SGHVS and FNYEAQ. V was cut by 4 bases and J by 5 bases, with 12 bases left in between.

The rearrangement uses TRBV5-1 and TRBJ1-6; D is perhaps TRBD1 (6 bases). The germline V gene has CDR1 SGHRS and CDR2 YFSETQ. The V gene lost 4 bases and the J gene lost 9 bases, with 17 bases spanning the gap. The CDR3 contains 15 residues. CDR3 sequence: CASSPGEQGGSPLHF. The CDR3 DNA follows: TGCGCCAGCAGCCCCGGGGAACAGGGAGGTTCACCCCTCCACTTT.

Points on this clonotype: At one of its ends the junction is not consistent with the germline gene, which may arise from a read error. The chain joins TRBV11-2 to TRBJ2-1; 7 bases are a match to TRBD2. The germline CDR1 and CDR2 sequences are SGHAT and FQNNGV. This CDR3 is built from 12 residues. The CDR3 DNA is TGTGCCGGCAGCCTCGGGGGGTATGAGCAGTTCTTC. Amino acids: CAGSLGGYEQFF. Looking up the rest from reference TRBV11-2 and TRBJ2-1 gives the full variable domain: EAGVAQSPRYKIIEKRQSVAFWCNPISGHATLYWYQQILGQGPKLLIQFQNNGVVDDSQLPKDRFSAERLKGVDSTLKIQPAKLEDSAVYLCAGSLGGYEQFFGPGTRLTVL.

The chain joins TRBV19 to TRBJ2-3; no firm D call. This CDR3 region has 14 residues. Germline CDR1 reads LNHDA; CDR2 reads SQIVND (reference sequence). V lost 3 bases and J lost 3, with 10 bases in between. CDR3 bases: TGTGCCAGTAGTATGGGCGCAGCTACAGATACGCAGTATTTT. Encoded protein: CASSMGAATDTQYF.

In this sample, this clonotype turned up many times. The chain employs TRBV7-2 and TRBJ2-3; the match to TRBD2 covers 11 bases. V shed 3 bases and J 5 bases; nucleotides not matched to a gene: 10. The CDR3 extends over 17 amino acids. From germline, CDR1 is SGHTA and CDR2 FQGNSA. The CDR3 DNA is TGTGCCAGCAGCTTCCTAGCGGGAGGTGGGCGGCGAGATACGCAGTATTTT. Protein product: CASSFLAGGGRRDTQYF.

The chain carries TRBV6-1 and TRBJ2-5, with D unresolved. Germline loops: CDR1 MNHNS, CDR2 SASEGT. Trimming removed 6 bases at V and 2 bases at J, with 10 bases between. CDR3 length equals 13 residues. CDR3 sequence reads: CASRPSIQETQYF. The CDR3 DNA follows: TGTGCCAGCAGACCGAGTATTCAAGAGACCCAGTACTTC.

This clonotype came up many times. The chain has TRBV6-5 and TRBJ2-3; 8 bases are a match to TRBD2. Germline V gives CDR1 MNHEY, CDR2 SVGAGI. The CDR3 contains 14 residues. With 4 bases clipped from V and 2 bases from J, the junction kept 2 bases outside the gene matches. The CDR3 loop is CASSLAGNTDTQYF. CDR3 in DNA: TGTGCCAGCAGTTTAGCGGGGAACACAGATACGCAGTATTTT.

CDR3 DNA: TGTGCCAGCAGCCAGAGGGGAAGCTATGGCTACACCTTC. The encoded protein is CASSQRGSYGYTF. This chain connects TRBV3-1 to TRBJ1-2; tentative D call: TRBD1 (5 bases). Germline V lookup: CDR1 LGHDT, CDR2 YNNKEL (reference sequence). Trimming shortened V by 3 bases and J by 4 bases, and 9 bases separated the two germline ends. The CDR3 extends over 13 amino acids.

The table lists this clonotype with many counts. Possible read error: a much larger clone is one base away. V gene TRBV12-5 combines with J gene TRBJ2-7; possibly TRBD2 for D (6 bases). The CDR3 spans 18 residues. With 3 bases removed from V and 2 bases from J, the gap between germline ends came to 23 bases. CDR1 is LGHNT, CDR2 FRNRAP, per germline. The CDR3 here is CASGFVPQTRRVTYEQYF. CDR3 DNA: TGTGCTAGTGGTTTCGTACCGCAGACAAGGAGGGTTACCTACGAGCAGTACTTC.

The chain links TRBV12-3 or TRBV12-4 to TRBJ1-4; TRBD1 agrees at 7 bases. V dropped 6 bases and J dropped 5; count of bases not matched to a gene: 6. The CDR3 has 14 residues. The CDR3 is CASSQGDTNEKLFF. The CDR3 DNA follows: TGTGCCAGCAGCCAGGGGGACACCAATGAAAAACTGTTTTTT.

DNA for the CDR3: TGTGCCAGCAGCTTAGGGGAAGGGTGGGCCTATGGCTACACCTTC. This gives the protein CASSLGEGWAYGYTF. The chain has TRBV7-9 and TRBJ1-2; D gene ambiguous. There are 15 residues in the CDR3. Germline V gene sequence: CDR1 SEHNR, CDR2 FQNEAQ (reference sequence). Deletions cut 1 base from V and 4 bases from J, with 13 bases between.

The rearrangement links TRBV5-4 to TRBJ2-3, with a possible D match to TRBD1 (5 bases). Between the trimmed V and J ends, which lost 5 bases and 3 bases, there was a span of 10 bases. The CDR3 contains 13 residues. The germline V gene encodes CDR1 SGHNT and CDR2 YYREEE (reference sequence). The CDR3 region has the DNA TGTGCCAGCAGTTTCGACAGTACAGATACGCAGTATTTT. It translates to CASSFDSTDTQYF.

There are many counts of this clonotype. This chain joins TRBV3-1 and TRBJ1-2; D ambiguous. CDR3 length: 13 amino acids. Germline V gene lookup returns CDR1 LGHDT and CDR2 YNNKEL (reference sequence). V shed 6 bases and J shed 8 bases, with 16 bases lying between them. The CDR3 spells CASRTQGVRGYTF. The CDR3 nucleotides read TGTGCCAGCAGAACCCAAGGTGTAAGGGGCTACACCTTC.

The chain links TRBV2 to TRBJ2-5; D is undetermined. Looked up from germline, CDR1 is SNHLY and CDR2 is FYNNEI. The CDR3 contains 12 residues. Between the trimmed V and J ends, which lost 8 bases and 1 base, there was a span of 8 bases. The CDR3 DNA reads TGTGCCAGCGGCAGGCTCCAAGAGACCCAGTACTTC. It is translated as CASGRLQETQYF.

This rearrangement joins TRBV10-3 to TRBJ2-7; D is ambiguous. This CDR3 has 13 amino acids. Germline values: CDR1 ENHRY, CDR2 SYGVKD. The V and J ends lost 5 bases and 0 bases respectively, with 8 bases between them. The CDR3 nucleotides read TGTGCCATCAGTCAGGAGCGCTCCTACGAGCAGTACTTC. It yields the protein CAISQERSYEQYF.

This clonotype is deemed medium-sized. The chain employs TRBV12-3 or TRBV12-4 and TRBJ2-2; D could derive from TRBD1 or TRBD2 (5 bases each). The CDR3 contains 16 residues. Trimming pared 6 bases from V and 4 bases from J, leaving 18 bases between. CDR3 protein: CASSRRSGAATGELFF. DNA of the CDR3: TGTGCCAGCAGCCGACGATCCGGGGCGGCCACCGGGGAGCTGTTTTTT.

This clonotype showed up many times. The rearrangement uses TRBV12-3 or TRBV12-4 and TRBJ2-3, with 10 nucleotides matching TRBD2. J was trimmed by 4 bases and V by 1 base; bases with no gene match: 11. This CDR3 contains 18 residues. CDR3 sequence: CASSLDDRWTSGPDTQYF. The CDR3 nucleotides are TGTGCCAGCAGTTTAGACGATCGCTGGACTAGCGGCCCAGATACGCAGTATTTT.

This clonotype is deemed medium-sized. The chain couples TRBV19 to TRBJ1-2; D call uncertain. CDR1 and CDR2 from the germline V gene are LNHDA and SQIVND (reference sequence). V was pared by 5 bases and J by 3 bases, with 16 bases between. CDR3 length: 15 residues. The CDR3 is CASSPLGGLDYGYTF. The CDR3 nucleotides read TGTGCCAGTAGTCCGCTCGGTGGCTTAGACTATGGCTACACCTTC.

The sample holds one count of this clonotype. This sequence joins TRBV7-9 and TRBJ2-5; D is unresolved. This CDR3 has 15 amino acids. Germline V gene data show CDR1 as SEHNR and CDR2 as FQNEAQ (reference sequence). Trimming shortened V by 1 base and J by 3 bases, and 12 bases separated the two germline ends. CDR3 sequence: CASSLEGQPEETQYF. The DNA of the CDR3 is TGTGCCAGCAGCTTAGAAGGCCAGCCAGAAGAGACCCAGTACTTC.

The chain has TRBV7-9 and TRBJ2-3; D not certain. The CDR3 totals 14 residues. With 6 bases removed from V and 2 bases from J, the gap between germline ends came to 12 bases. CDR1 is SEHNR and CDR2 is FQNEAQ in the germline V gene (reference sequence). The CDR3 DNA sequence: TGTGCCAGCAGTGCCGTGGGCCCCACAGATACGCAGTATTTT. It specifies CASSAVGPTDTQYF.

This clonotype has just one count. The gene calls are TRBV15 and TRBJ1-3; TRBD1 matches 9 bases. CDR3 length: 16 amino acids. Germline V gives CDR1 LNHNV, CDR2 YYDKDF (reference sequence). The V and J ends lost 3 bases and 3 bases, in that order; junction bases with no gene match: 6. The CDR3 here is CATSRDRGLVGNTIYF. The CDR3, as DNA: TGTGCCACCAGCAGGGACAGGGGCTTGGTTGGAAACACCATATATTTT.

There are many counts of this clonotype. The chain joins TRBV2 to TRBJ1-4; D is uncertain. V was pared by 7 bases and J by 0 bases, with 6 bases between. Germline CDR1 is SNHLY and CDR2 is FYNNEI. The CDR3 spans 13 residues. CDR3 nucleotide sequence: TGTGCCAGCACGGGGACAACTAATGAAAAACTGTTTTTT. It codes for CASTGTTNEKLFF.

This clonotype was found a few times. The chain has TRBV5-1 and TRBJ1-2; D unresolved. The germline gives CDR1 SGHRS, CDR2 YFSETQ. The CDR3 has 13 amino acids. The V and J ends lost 0 bases and 4 bases respectively, with 7 bases between them. The CDR3 DNA follows: TGCGCCAGCAGCTTGGAGTCAGTCTATGGCTACACCTTC. Its translation: CASSLESVYGYTF. The full variable domain, with the rest looked up from reference TRBV5-1 and TRBJ1-2, is KAGVTQTPRYLIKTRGQQVTLSCSPISGHRSVSWYQQTPGQGLQFLFEYFSETQRNKGNFPGRFSGRQFSNSRSEMNVSTLELGDSALYLCASSLESVYGYTFGSGTRLTVV.

In this sample, this clonotype turned up a few times. The rearrangement joins TRBV6-1 to TRBJ2-7, with 7 bases fitting TRBD1. This CDR3 is 12 amino acids long. Losses at the gene ends were 4 bases for V and 4 bases for J; bases not matched to a gene: 1. Looked up from germline, CDR1 is MNHNS and CDR2 is SASEGT. The CDR3 loop is CASSGQGYEQYV. The CDR3 coding sequence is TGTGCCAGCAGTGGACAGGGTTACGAGCAGTACGTC.

The chain carries TRBV5-1 and TRBJ2-5; 10 bases fit TRBD2. Germline-derived CDR1 and CDR2 are SGHRS and YFSETQ. The CDR3 covers 17 residues. Trimming took 1 base from V and 4 from J; bases not matched to a gene: 10. The CDR3 loop is CASSLRASGRARETQYF. The CDR3 nucleotides are TGCGCCAGCAGCTTGAGGGCCAGCGGGAGGGCCAGAGAGACCCAGTACTTC.